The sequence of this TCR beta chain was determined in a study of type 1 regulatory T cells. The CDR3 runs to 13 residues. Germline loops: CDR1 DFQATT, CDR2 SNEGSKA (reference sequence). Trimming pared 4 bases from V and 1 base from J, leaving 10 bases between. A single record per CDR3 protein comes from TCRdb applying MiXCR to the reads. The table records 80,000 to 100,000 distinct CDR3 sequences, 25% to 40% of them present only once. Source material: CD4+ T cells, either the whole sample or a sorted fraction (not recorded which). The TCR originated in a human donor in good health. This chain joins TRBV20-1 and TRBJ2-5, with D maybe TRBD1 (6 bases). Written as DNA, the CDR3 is TGCAGTGCTAAGGGGGACCCCCAAGAGACCCAGTACTTC. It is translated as CSAKGDPQETQYF.